Shown below are 4 T cell receptor beta chains from a single sample sequenced in a study of blood T cell repertoires in COVID-19. Repertoires were generated with immunoSEQ multiplex PCR, while TCRdb's copy carries only in-frame clones and drops some. The table includes a few hundred thousand clones, around 85% detected once. Sequencing was performed on peripheral blood. The receptors were sampled from a young woman with acute or convalescent COVID-19.

The chain couples TRBV7-2 to TRBJ2-7, with 7 bases lining up with TRBD2. The CDR3 loop spans 13 amino acids. V shed 6 bases, J shed 0 bases, and the junction held 2 bases outside the gene matches. The germline V gene encodes CDR1 SGHTA and CDR2 FQGNSA. The CDR3 region has the DNA TGTGCCAGCAGAGCGGGGCCCTCCTACGAGCAGTACTTC. This gives the protein CASRAGPSYEQYF.

V and J are TRBV3-1 (or the pseudogene TRBV3-2) and TRBJ1-3; no clear D. The CDR3 is 16 amino acids. V shed 0 bases and J shed 0 bases, with 9 bases lying between them. CDR1 is LGHDT, CDR2 YNNKEL, per germline (reference sequence). The CDR3 protein is CASSQEGAFSGNTIYF. The CDR3 region has the DNA TGTGCCAGCAGCCAAGAAGGAGCTTTCTCTGGAAACACCATATATTTT.

This clone was detected a few times. This CDR3 is CASSESRGKSNQPQHF. The CDR3 DNA sequence: TGCGCCAGCAGTGAGTCGAGGGGGAAGAGCAATCAGCCCCAGCATTTT. The V call is TRBV10-2, the J call TRBJ1-5; D may be TRBD1 (6 bases). Germline CDR1 and CDR2: WSHSY and SAAADI. The V gene lost 0 bases and the J gene lost 1 base, with 10 bases spanning the gap. CDR3 length: 16 residues.

The chain joins TRBV9 to TRBJ2-5; 11 bases fit TRBD2. Trimming at V came to 4 bases and at J to 0 bases, leaving 5 bases not matched to a gene. The V gene's germline CDR1 is SGDLS and CDR2 YYNGEE. The length of the CDR3 is 16 residues. CDR3: CASSLPGLADQETQYF. As DNA, the CDR3 is TGTGCCAGCAGCCTCCCGGGACTAGCGGACCAAGAGACCCAGTACTTC.